These T cell receptor beta chains were read from a single sample in a study of blood T cell repertoires in COVID-19. Sequenced by immunoSEQ multiplex PCR; TCRdb stores in-frame clones only, minus some. Of fewer than 400,000 clones in the sample, under 90% were seen once. The sequencing sample was made of PBMCs or T cells enriched from blood (not recorded which). The receptors originated from a man aged 55 to 70 who had recovered from COVID-19. Each CDR3 is given with its conserved first and last residue. Fields, in order: D gene, J gene, clone size, V gene, CDR3 DNA, CDR3 protein. A D gene is named only where the DNA matches it firmly. The size field is filled for only some rows; it gives once, few, many or a size class.

>TRBD2|TRBJ2-1|NA|TRBV3-1/TRBV3-2
TGTGCCAGCAGCCAAGAGTTGACTAGCGGGAGGCGGGAGCAGTTCTTC
CASSQELTSGRREQFF
>TRBD1|TRBJ2-3|NA|TRBV24-1
TGTGCCACCAGTGATTGGGGGACAGGGTCATCCACAGATACGCAGTATTTT
CATSDWGTGSSTDTQYF
>NA|TRBJ2-3|NA|TRBV18
TGTGCCAGCTCACCAGCCCCGGGTAGCACAGATACGCAGTATTTT
CASSPAPGSTDTQYF
>TRBD2|TRBJ2-1|NA|TRBV28
TGTGCCAGCAGTTTGAGGACTAGCGGGAGATGGGACAATGAGCAGTTCTTC
CASSLRTSGRWDNEQFF
>TRBD2|TRBJ2-3|NA|TRBV11-1
TGTGCCAGCAGCTACACCGGGACTAGAGGCTCAGATACGCAGTATTTT
CASSYTGTRGSDTQYF
>NA|TRBJ2-1|NA|TRBV18
TGTGCCAGCTCACCCTCTAGCGTTCCCTACAATGAGCAGTTCTTC
CASSPSSVPYNEQFF
>TRBD2|TRBJ2-7|NA|TRBV5-6
TGTGCCAGCAGCTTGTCTCTAGCGGGAGCCTACGAGCAGTACTTC
CASSLSLAGAYEQYF
>NA|TRBJ2-7|few|TRBV7-9
TGTGCCAGCAGCTTTTACTCGGGTAGCTCCTACGAGCAGTACTTC
CASSFYSGSSYEQYF
>TRBD2|TRBJ2-3|NA|TRBV15
TGTGCCACCAGCAATGGGAGACTAGCGGGAACAGATACGCAGTATTTT
CATSNGRLAGTDTQYF
>TRBD2|TRBJ2-7|NA|TRBV7-3
TGTGCCAGCAGCCGGGGGGCGGGAGGCTACGAGCAGTACTTC
CASSRGAGGYEQYF
>TRBD2|TRBJ2-7|once|TRBV4-3
TGCGCCAGCAGCCAAGGGGTTCTAGCGGGAGAATATTCCTACGAGCAGTACTTC
CASSQGVLAGEYSYEQYF
>NA|TRBJ1-1|NA|TRBV11-2
TGTGCCAGCAGCTCCGGTGGGCAGTCTGAAGCTTTCTTT
CASSSGGQSEAFF
>NA|TRBJ1-1|once|TRBV2
TGTGCCAGCAGTGGGCGGGTTTCGAACACTGAAGCTTTCTTT
CASSGRVSNTEAFF
>NA|TRBJ1-4|once|TRBV28
TGTGCGGTCGAGAGGGGGTACGAAGAAAAACTGTTTTTT
CAVERGYEEKLFF
>NA|TRBJ1-2|NA|TRBV7-9
TGTGCCAGCGGAACCGGGACTCTTGACACGAATGGCTACACCTTC
CASGTGTLDTNGYTF
>NA|TRBJ2-7|NA|TRBV6-1
TGTGCCAGCAGTGAAGAGGGGCTAATCTACGAGCAGTACTTC
CASSEEGLIYEQYF
>TRBD2|TRBJ2-1|NA|TRBV5-1
TGCGCCAGCAGGCGACAACTAGCGGGAGAAGTCAATGAGCAGTTCTTC
CASRRQLAGEVNEQFF
>NA|TRBJ1-5|NA|TRBV6-5
TGTGCCAGCAGTTACTCCCACAGGGTGGATCAGCCCCAGCATTTT
CASSYSHRVDQPQHF
>TRBD2|TRBJ2-7|few|TRBV5-4
TGTGCCAGCAACAGAGCGGGAGGGAGCTCCTACGAGCAGTACTTC
CASNRAGGSSYEQYF
>TRBD2|TRBJ2-7|NA|TRBV7-2
TGTGCCAGCAGCTTAACCAGCGGGAGTGGCTACGAGCAGTACTTC
CASSLTSGSGYEQYF
>NA|TRBJ1-5|NA|TRBV3-1/TRBV3-2
TGTGCCAGCAGCCCGAGGACTGTCGGACCTAATCAGCCCCAGCATTTT
CASSPRTVGPNQPQHF
>NA|TRBJ1-5|NA|TRBV28
TGTGCCAGCACCTCACTCTTGCCCCTTTCGGGGGGTCAGCCCCAGCATTTT
CASTSLLPLSGGQPQHF
>NA|TRBJ2-5|NA|TRBV6-5
TGTGCCAGCAGTTTCGACAGGTTGCGGACCCAGTACTTC
CASSFDRLRTQYF
>TRBD2|TRBJ2-1|NA|TRBV19
TGTGCCAGTAGTATAGTAGGGGCAGCGGGAGTGAAGCAGGGTGGGATTGAGCAGTTCTTC
CASSIVGAAGVKQGGIEQFF
>NA|TRBJ1-5|few|TRBV19
TGTGCCAGTACCATGGGAGACCGTCATCAGCCCCAGCATTTT
CASTMGDRHQPQHF
>NA|TRBJ1-1|NA|TRBV5-6
TGTGCCAGCACCCTGAGGGGGTCACCTGAAGCTTTCTTT
CASTLRGSPEAFF
>TRBD2|TRBJ2-7|NA|TRBV11-2
TGTGCCAGCAGCCCAGCCGGGAGAGGACTAGCGGTCTACGAGCAGTACTTC
CASSPAGRGLAVYEQYF
>NA|TRBJ2-6|NA|TRBV11-3
TGTGCCAGCAGCGCTCAGGGGACTGGGGCCAACGTCCTGACTTTC
CASSAQGTGANVLTF
>NA|TRBJ2-2|NA|TRBV5-1
TGCGCCAGCAGCTTGGGACAGGTCGACACCGGGGAGCTGTTTTTT
CASSLGQVDTGELFF
>TRBD1|TRBJ1-2|NA|TRBV6-5
TGTGCCAGCAGCATCTTGGACAGGACCTATGGCTACACCTTC
CASSILDRTYGYTF
>TRBD1|TRBJ2-7|NA|TRBV7-2
TGTGCCAGCAGCTTCGGGACAGGTCCCTACGAGCAGTACTTC
CASSFGTGPYEQYF
>TRBD2|TRBJ2-5|NA|TRBV5-1
TGCGCCAGCAGCTCACTAGCGGGGCAAGAGACCCAGTACTTC
CASSSLAGQETQYF
>NA|TRBJ1-1|NA|TRBV19
TGTGCCAGTAGTATAAGCGTGGAAGCTTTCTTT
CASSISVEAFF
>TRBD1|TRBJ2-7|NA|TRBV28
TGTGCCAGCAGTTTGTCCGGACAGGGAAAATACGAGCAGTACTTC
CASSLSGQGKYEQYF
>TRBD1|TRBJ1-5|NA|TRBV28
TGTGCCAGCTCGAACCAGGGGGCTAGCAATCAGCCCCAGCATTTT
CASSNQGASNQPQHF
>TRBD2|TRBJ2-7|once|TRBV27
TGTGCCAGCAGTTCCCCGGGACTAGCGAGGGGCGAGCAGTACTTC
CASSSPGLARGEQYF
>TRBD2|TRBJ2-3|NA|TRBV7-3
TGTGCCAGCAGCTTCACCCCTAGCGGAGGGGGCACAGATACGCAGTATTTT
CASSFTPSGGGTDTQYF
>TRBD2|TRBJ2-7|NA|TRBV27
TGTGCCAGCAGTTTACGGACTAGCGGCACCTACGAGCAGTACTTC
CASSLRTSGTYEQYF
>NA|TRBJ1-2|NA|TRBV10-3
TGTGCCATCAGTGCAGAGGCAGGGCATGGCTACACCTTC
CAISAEAGHGYTF
>NA|TRBJ1-6|NA|TRBV14
TGTGCCAGCAGCAGGCGGGGGCCCGCACTACTAAATTCACCCCTCCACTTT
CASSRRGPALLNSPLHF
>NA|TRBJ1-2|NA|TRBV27
TGTGCCAGCAGTTTATTCGGCAGGGAATACGCGAAGGGGGGCTACACCTTC
CASSLFGREYAKGGYTF
>NA|TRBJ2-3|NA|TRBV19
TGTGCCAGTAGTGTTGACTCCGCCGGAGATACGCAGTATTTT
CASSVDSAGDTQYF
>NA|TRBJ2-7|NA|TRBV18
TGTGCCAGCTCACCAGACAGTGGAGCCTCCTACGAGCAGTACTTC
CASSPDSGASYEQYF
>NA|TRBJ1-5|NA|TRBV6-5
TGTGCCAGCAGTTACGCAAACAGGGTGGGCGAGCCCCAGCATTTT
CASSYANRVGEPQHF
>TRBD1|TRBJ1-2|NA|TRBV19
TGTGCCAGTAGGGACAGGGGAGGGTTTCGCTACACCTTC
CASRDRGGFRYTF
>NA|TRBJ1-1|NA|TRBV29-1
TGCAGCGCGATGACAACGTTTGAAGCTTTCTTT
CSAMTTFEAFF
>TRBD1|TRBJ2-3|once|TRBV7-3
TGTGCCAGCAGCGCCAGCGGAAGGACAGGGTCGGGAGATACGCAGTATTTT
CASSASGRTGSGDTQYF
>TRBD1|TRBJ1-5|NA|TRBV4-1
TGCGCCAGCAGCCAAGGGGGACAGGGCACTTGGCCCCAGCATTTT
CASSQGGQGTWPQHF
>TRBD2|TRBJ2-1|once|TRBV11-2
TGTGCCAGCAGCTTAGTGTTTAGCGGGAGCTATGAGCAGTTCTTC
CASSLVFSGSYEQFF
>NA|TRBJ1-1|NA|TRBV9
TGTGCCAGCAGCGTCTCAGGGGTAGGATTGACTGAAGCTTTCTTT
CASSVSGVGLTEAFF
>NA|TRBJ2-1|once|TRBV18
TGTGCCAGCTCACCGGGCCAGGGCTCCTACAATGAGCAGTTCTTC
CASSPGQGSYNEQFF
>TRBD2|TRBJ2-2|NA|TRBV20-1
TGCAGTGCTAGTAGAGTAGCGGGAGGTTTCACCGGTTCAAGGGAGCTGTTTTTT
CSASRVAGGFTGSRELFF
>NA|TRBJ2-1|NA|TRBV7-3
TGTGCCAGCAGCTTCAAGGGTACAGGCAATGAGCAGTTCTTC
CASSFKGTGNEQFF
>TRBD1|TRBJ1-5|NA|TRBV6-2/TRBV6-3
TGTGCCAGCAGTGGACAGGGGGCAAATCAGCCCCAGCATTTT
CASSGQGANQPQHF
>TRBD2|TRBJ2-1|NA|TRBV3-1/TRBV3-2
TGTGCCAGCAGCCATTTAGCGGGAGGGCCTTACAATGAGCAGTTCTTC
CASSHLAGGPYNEQFF